These 9 T cell receptor beta chains were all obtained from the same sample, sequenced in a study of beta chain features in type 1 diabetes. The study reverse transcribed the entire isolated RNA, so it sequenced expressed TCRB transcripts. Produced via immunoSEQ multiplex PCR; TCRdb's table is partial and in-frame only. The sample includes 130,000 to 150,000 clones, roughly a tenth of them seen just once. Sequences were obtained from naive CD4+ T cells from blood. The receptors stem from a man in his late teens or twenties in good health.

This clone has a handful of counts. This chain joins TRBV30 and TRBJ2-5; no definite D call. CDR1 GTSNPN and CDR2 SVGIG come from the germline V gene (reference sequence). The CDR3 runs to 15 residues. V was clipped by 1 base and J by 3 bases, with 15 bases between them. The CDR3 sequence is CAWSGPLLPKETQYF. In nucleotides, the CDR3 is TGTGCCTGGAGTGGCCCCTTACTCCCCAAAGAGACCCAGTACTTC.

The chain uses TRBV5-6 and TRBJ2-7; TRBD2 matches at 11 bases. Germline V gene data show CDR1 as SGHDT and CDR2 as YYEEEE. The CDR3 is 16 amino acids. With 1 base clipped from V and 3 bases from J, the junction kept 6 bases outside the gene matches. CDR3: CASSLTIAGGVYEQYF. The CDR3 region has the DNA TGTGCCAGCAGCTTGACCATAGCGGGGGGGGTCTACGAGCAGTACTTC.

The chain has TRBV6-1 and TRBJ2-7; the match to TRBD1 covers 8 bases. The CDR3 runs to 16 residues. From germline, CDR1 is MNHNS and CDR2 SASEGT. The ends lost 3 bases at V and 6 bases at J; junction bases unmatched: 13. The CDR3 spells CASSDPRGLKSGEQYF. The DNA of the CDR3 is TGTGCCAGCAGTGATCCCAGGGGGCTGAAGTCGGGCGAGCAGTACTTC.

The sample holds a few counts of this clone. The chain is built from TRBV7-3 and TRBJ2-3; 9 nucleotides agree with TRBD1. Germline lookup yields CDR1 SGHTA and CDR2 FQGTGA. With 5 bases clipped from V and 3 bases from J, the junction kept 3 bases outside the gene matches. The CDR3 length is 14 residues. The CDR3 DNA reads TGTGCCAGCAGCCCAGGACAGGGGACAGATACGCAGTATTTT. It yields the protein CASSPGQGTDTQYF.

This clone came up many times. V usage is TRBV29-1 and J usage is TRBJ1-5; D may be TRBD1 (6 bases). The V gene's germline CDR1 is SQVTM and CDR2 ANQGSEA. This CDR3 has 14 amino acids. Trimming took 0 bases from V and 6 from J, leaving 12 bases between them. CDR3: CSVEDRGIGQPQHF. The CDR3 DNA follows: TGCAGCGTTGAAGACAGGGGAATAGGTCAGCCCCAGCATTTT.

The chain recombines TRBV7-9 with TRBJ2-3; tentatively, D is TRBD2 (7 bases). Germline-derived CDR1 and CDR2 are SEHNR and FQNEAQ (reference sequence). V lost 5 bases and J lost 2, with 17 bases in between. The CDR3 covers 16 residues. The CDR3 loop is CASSPGRGPSTDTQYF. The CDR3 DNA reads as TGTGCCAGCAGCCCAGGGCGGGGGCCTTCCACAGATACGCAGTATTTT.

The V and J genes are TRBV9 and TRBJ2-2, with 8 positions matching TRBD2. This CDR3 has 16 residues. Germline V gene data show CDR1 as SGDLS and CDR2 as YYNGEE. Germline trimming cut 1 base from V and 8 bases from J; bases unmatched to any gene: 10. The chain's CDR3 is CASSVISSGGSGELFF. The DNA of the CDR3 is TGTGCCAGCAGCGTAATATCCAGCGGGGGTTCAGGGGAGCTGTTTTTT.

The rearrangement links TRBV5-8 to TRBJ1-5; D is uncertain. This CDR3 is built from 12 residues. The germline V gene has CDR1 SGHTS and CDR2 YDEGEE. Trimming shortened V by 4 bases and J by 0 bases, and 2 bases separated the two germline ends. CDR3: CASSHSNQPQHF. The DNA for the CDR3 is TGTGCCAGCAGCCATAGCAATCAGCCCCAGCATTTT.

J is TRBJ2-7 and V is TRBV7-3; TRBD1 is a possible D gene (6 bases). The CDR3 consists of 15 residues. The V gene lost 0 bases and the J gene lost 0 bases, with 9 bases spanning the gap. Germline values: CDR1 SGHTA, CDR2 FQGTGA. In DNA, the CDR3 is TGTGCCAGCAGCTTAACAGGGGGAAACTCCTACGAGCAGTACTTC. Protein: CASSLTGGNSYEQYF.